The 15 T cell receptor beta chains in this list originate from one sample, sequenced in a study of blood T cell repertoires in COVID-19. Clones were sequenced by immunoSEQ multiplex PCR, and TCRdb holds only the in-frame ones, with some missing. The sample records 95,000 to 150,000 clones, approximately 70% being singletons. The sample comprised peripheral blood. The source is a human donor with acute or convalescent COVID-19. The donor label of this sample is uncertain.

The table lists this clone with a few counts. This chain uses TRBV6-5 with TRBJ2-6, with D maybe TRBD1 (5 bases). Germline CDR1 MNHEY, CDR2 SVGAGI. Trimming took 3 bases from V and 0 from J, leaving 9 bases between them. The length of the CDR3 is 16 residues. The CDR3 region has the DNA TGTGCCAGCAGTTATACAGGTATCTCTGGGGCCAACGTCCTGACTTTC. It encodes CASSYTGISGANVLTF.

Points on this clone: In the same sample, other DNA sequences code for this CDR3. CDR3 residues: CASSLGRGGYEQYF. CDR3 nucleotides: TGCGCCAGCAGCTTAGGACGCGGGGGCTACGAGCAGTACTTC. The chain employs TRBV5-1 and TRBJ2-7; TRBD2 aligns across 7 bases. The V gene end was trimmed by 2 bases and the J gene end by 3 bases; junction bases not matched to a gene: 5. From germline, CDR1 is SGHRS and CDR2 YFSETQ. This CDR3 spans 14 amino acids.

V usage is TRBV28 and J usage is TRBJ1-1; 7 nucleotides align to TRBD1. The V and J ends lost 2 bases and 9 bases, in that order; junction bases with no gene match: 3. Germline-derived CDR1 and CDR2 are MDHEN and SYDVKM. This CDR3 has 12 residues. In nucleotides, the CDR3 is TGTGCCAGCAGTTTAAGCAGGGGGAAAGCTTTCTTT. Amino acids: CASSLSRGKAFF. Supplemented by reference TRBV28 and TRBJ1-1, the full variable domain reads DVKVTQSSRYLVKRTGEKVFLECVQDMDHENMFWYRQDPGLGLRLIYFSYDVKMKEKGDIPEGYSVSREKKERFSLILESASTNQTSMYLCASSLSRGKAFFGQGTRLTVV.

In regard to this clone: Other DNA sequences in the same sample also yield this CDR3. The V call is TRBV6-5, the J call TRBJ1-2, with TRBD1 matching over 9 bases. J lost 2 bases, V lost 6 bases, and 1 base had no gene match. The CDR3 spans 13 residues. CDR1 and CDR2 from the germline V gene are MNHEY and SVGAGI. The CDR3 DNA reads as TGTGCCAGCAGGGGACAGGGAAACTATGGCTACACCTTC. Translation gives CASRGQGNYGYTF.

The chain recombines TRBV19 with TRBJ1-2; possible D gene TRBD1, 6 bases. This CDR3 has 15 amino acids. V was shortened by 4 bases and J by 6 bases, with 18 bases between the two germline ends. The germline V gene has CDR1 LNHDA and CDR2 SQIVND (reference sequence). CDR3 nucleotides: TGTGCCAGTAGTAGTAGGGCTGGGGGCGCGGATGGCTACACCTTC. Protein product: CASSSRAGGADGYTF.

The chain couples TRBV2 to TRBJ1-1, with D perhaps TRBD1 (5 bases). This CDR3 is 14 amino acids long. With 4 bases removed from V and 1 base from J, the gap between germline ends came to 10 bases. In germline, CDR1 is SNHLY, CDR2 FYNNEI. The CDR3 DNA reads as TGTGCCAGCAGTGTTCGACAGACGAACACTGAAGCTTTCTTT. Encoded protein: CASSVRQTNTEAFF.

This chain joins TRBV6-4 and TRBJ2-3; 9 bases map to TRBD2. There are 14 residues in the CDR3. V shed 6 bases and J 6 bases; nucleotides not matched to a gene: 7. The V gene's germline CDR1 is MRHNA and CDR2 SNTAGT. CDR3 nucleotide sequence: TGTGCCAGCAGAGAGCGGGGGGTCACGGATACGCAGTATTTT. It specifies CASRERGVTDTQYF.

This rearrangement joins TRBV7-9 to TRBJ1-1; 12 nucleotides agree with TRBD1. Germline lookup yields CDR1 SEHNR and CDR2 FQNEAQ (reference sequence). The CDR3 consists of 14 residues. V shed 8 bases, J shed 5 bases, and the junction held 6 bases outside the gene matches. CDR3 loop: CASGDRGQWTEAFF. In DNA, the CDR3 is TGTGCCAGCGGGGACAGGGGGCAATGGACTGAAGCTTTCTTT.

This chain connects TRBV2 to TRBJ1-5; no reliable D call. V was pared by 6 bases and J by 1 base, with 7 bases between. Per germline, CDR1 SNHLY and CDR2 FYNNEI. The CDR3 loop spans 13 amino acids. The CDR3 region has the DNA TGTGCCAGCAGAAGCAGGAGCAATCAGCCCCAGCATTTT. Its translation is CASRSRSNQPQHF. Combining the CDR3 with reference TRBV2 and TRBJ1-5 gives the whole variable domain EPEVTQTPSHQVTQMGQEVILRCVPISNHLYFYWYRQILGQKVEFLVSFYNNEISEKSEIFDDQFSVERPDGSNFTLKIRSTKLEDSAMYFCASRSRSNQPQHFGDGTRLSIL.

The chain carries TRBV7-2 and TRBJ1-1; 8 positions agree with TRBD1. The CDR3 sequence is 14 residues long. The V segment lost 1 base and the J segment 7 bases; nucleotides outside the gene matches: 5. Germline V CDR1 and CDR2: SGHTA, FQGNSA. CDR3 loop: CASSLGGGQGEAFF. The CDR3 coding sequence is TGTGCCAGCAGCTTAGGGGGCGGACAGGGTGAAGCTTTCTTT.

The CDR3 loop is CASSLQNTGELFF. The CDR3 DNA is TGTGCCAGCAGTTTACAGAACACCGGGGAGCTGTTTTTT. The J gene is TRBJ2-2, the V gene TRBV6-6; D call uncertain. V was cut by 4 bases and J by 1 base, with 4 bases left in between. Per the germline V gene, CDR1 is MNHNY and CDR2 is SVGAGI (reference sequence). The CDR3 is made up of 13 amino acids.

The V gene is TRBV29-1, the J gene TRBJ1-5, with 10 bases that match TRBD1. V gave up 5 bases and J gave up 4 bases; unmatched junction bases: 5. CDR3 size: 14 residues. Germline CDR1 reads SQVTM; CDR2 reads ANQGSEA. CDR3 sequence (DNA): TGCAGCGTTCGGGGACAGGGGCGAAATCAGCCCCAGCATTTT. It translates to CSVRGQGRNQPQHF.

The chain links TRBV11-2 to TRBJ2-5, with no clear D. Per the germline V gene, CDR1 is SGHAT and CDR2 is FQNNGV. This CDR3 contains 13 residues. V lost 5 bases, J lost 5 bases, and 12 bases lay in between. CDR3 sequence reads: CASSLGLSETQYF. The DNA for the CDR3 is TGTGCCAGCAGCCTGGGCCTTTCCGAGACCCAGTACTTC.

V gene TRBV2 combines with J gene TRBJ1-4; D may be TRBD1 (5 bases). In germline, CDR1 is SNHLY, CDR2 FYNNEI. CDR3 length equals 16 residues. The ends were cut back, 8 bases at V and 0 bases at J, with 16 bases in the middle. In nucleotides, the CDR3 is TGTGCCAGCCGAGTCGGGGGGATCACAACTAATGAAAAACTGTTTTTT. It specifies CASRVGGITTNEKLFF.

CDR3 bases: TGTGCCACCAGCGAGGGTTGGGGGCAGTTCTTC. Translated: CATSEGWGQFF. The chain links TRBV24-1 to TRBJ2-1; tentatively, D is TRBD2 (5 bases). Germline CDR1 KGHDR, CDR2 SFDVKD. Trimming stripped 7 bases from V and 12 bases from J, with 12 bases between. This CDR3 has 11 residues.